Presented here are 30 T cell receptor beta chains from one specimen sequenced in a study of shared clonotypes between healthy human individuals (TCRdb year 2020). Libraries were constructed by the immunoSEQ multiplex PCR assay. Imported from immuneACCESS, the table was reduced by TCRdb to in-frame sequences with V and J called. These copies leave out some clones; in studies compared against another copy, an unresolved V gene accounts for under half, and the cause of the remainder is not known. The sample data list almost 750,000 clones, and around 70% of these were observed just once. Roughly 1.8% of the sample rests with the top ten. Sequenced: memory CD4+ T cells sorted from blood. The label giving this sample's cell subset or site can be read as: CD45RA-negative fraction. These receptors all stem from a woman in her 30s in good health.

CDR3 bases: TGTGCCAGCAGCACGGGACAACCCTACTCCTACGAGCAGTACTTC. It encodes CASSTGQPYSYEQYF. The V call is TRBV5-5, the J call TRBJ2-7; D might be TRBD1 (6 bases). Per germline, CDR1 SGHKS and CDR2 YYEKEE (reference sequence). The CDR3 runs to 15 residues. Deletions cut 4 bases from V and 0 bases from J, with 14 bases between.

This sequence joins TRBV10-2 and TRBJ2-7; D is possibly TRBD1 or TRBD2 (6 bases each). The CDR3 covers 16 residues. Trimming stripped 0 bases from V and 9 bases from J, with 21 bases between. CDR1 is WSHSY, CDR2 SAAADI, per germline. In DNA, the CDR3 is TGCGCCAGCAGTGAGTCGAATGGGGGGCCCTGGGAAAGGCAGTACTTC. Encoded protein: CASSESNGGPWERQYF.

The J gene is TRBJ1-2, the V gene TRBV10-2, with a weak D call TRBD1 (6 bases). Looked up from germline, CDR1 is WSHSY and CDR2 is SAAADI. CDR3 length equals 14 residues. The V end was cut by 8 bases, the J end by 5 bases, with 18 bases between. The CDR3: CASAGEVNPYGYTF. CDR3 bases: TGCGCCAGCGCAGGGGAGGTCAATCCATATGGCTACACCTTC.

V and J are TRBV2 and TRBJ1-3; D gene uncertain. Trimming removed 1 base from V and 0 bases from J, with 7 bases in between. In germline, CDR1 is SNHLY, CDR2 FYNNEI. This CDR3 has 15 amino acids. The CDR3 DNA sequence: TGTGCCAGCAGTGAAGTAAGAGGCTCTGGAAACACCATATATTTT. Its protein product is CASSEVRGSGNTIYF.

The chain employs TRBV19 and TRBJ2-5, with D uncertain. Germline V lookup: CDR1 LNHDA, CDR2 SQIVND (reference sequence). This CDR3 comprises 11 residues. Trimming took off 5 bases at V and 11 bases at J, with 12 bases between the two ends. CDR3 nucleotide sequence: TGTGCCAGTAGTTCGCCCCTCCAGCAGTACTTC. Residues: CASSSPLQQYF.

The J gene is TRBJ2-4, the V gene TRBV25-1; tentatively, D is TRBD1 or TRBD2 (6 bases each). Trimming cost V 4 bases and J 5 bases, with 15 bases left between them. Germline assignment: CDR1 MGHDK and CDR2 SYGVNS. CDR3 length: 15 residues. CDR3 DNA sequence: TGTGCCAGCAGTGGGGTTCTGGAGGGGGAAAACATTCAGTACTTC. As protein: CASSGVLEGENIQYF.

The rearrangement uses TRBV9 and TRBJ2-1, with 10 bases matching TRBD2. The CDR3 covers 15 residues. Germline V CDR1 and CDR2: SGDLS, YYNGEE. The ends lost 0 bases at V and 6 bases at J; junction bases unmatched: 3. The CDR3 nucleotides read TGTGCCAGCAGCGTAGGTGGACTAGCGGCCAATGAGCAGTTCTTC. It yields the protein CASSVGGLAANEQFF.

The rearrangement joins TRBV5-1 to TRBJ1-1, with 7 bases that match TRBD1. Trimming cost V 4 bases and J 2 bases; bases outside gene matches: 5. The CDR3 covers 14 residues. From germline, CDR1 is SGHRS and CDR2 YFSETQ. The chain's CDR3 is CASSRNRGNTEAFF. CDR3 bases: TGCGCCAGCAGCCGGAACAGGGGAAACACTGAAGCTTTCTTT.

The chain couples TRBV5-4 to TRBJ2-1, with TRBD2 matching 8 bases. V was clipped by 2 bases and J by 5 bases; unmatched bases: 3. The CDR3 has 14 amino acids. Germline CDR1 reads SGHNT; CDR2 reads YYREEE (reference sequence). In DNA, the CDR3 is TGTGCCAGCAGCTTAAGGACTAGCAACAATGAGCAGTTCTTC. Residues: CASSLRTSNNEQFF.

This rearrangement joins TRBV29-1 to TRBJ2-2; the D gene is possibly TRBD2 (6 bases). The CDR3 runs 14 residues. Germline V CDR1 and CDR2: SQVTM, ANQGSEA. V was shortened by 0 bases and J by 7 bases, with 12 bases between the two germline ends. CDR3: CSVEDMWRGGELFF. CDR3 DNA sequence: TGCAGCGTTGAAGATATGTGGCGGGGCGGGGAGCTGTTTTTT.

The chain carries TRBV4-1 and TRBJ2-3; TRBD2 aligns across 11 bases. The V segment lost 4 bases and the J segment 0 bases; nucleotides outside the gene matches: 9. This CDR3 comprises 18 residues. CDR1 and CDR2 (germline): MGHRA, YSYEKL. CDR3 nucleotide sequence: TGCGCCAGCAGCCGAACCGGGACTAGCGGATCTAGCACAGATACGCAGTATTTT. It yields the protein CASSRTGTSGSSTDTQYF.

This chain joins TRBV27 and TRBJ2-2; TRBD2 might be the D (7 bases). The CDR3 is 17 residues long. Germline CDR1 MNHEY, CDR2 SMNVEV (reference sequence). V lost 6 bases and J 4 bases, leaving 21 bases between the germline ends. CDR3 sequence (DNA): TGTGCCAGCAGCCCGGGACCCCGGGCGGGGGCCACCGGGGAGCTGTTTTTT. Protein product: CASSPGPRAGATGELFF.

Only one count was recorded for this clone. V usage is TRBV7-9 and J usage is TRBJ1-3; D uncertain. The length of the CDR3 is 16 residues. Trimming took off 1 base at V and 4 bases at J, with 14 bases between the two ends. Germline-derived CDR1 and CDR2 are SEHNR and FQNEAQ (reference sequence). The CDR3 spells CASSLGLIPPGNTIYF. DNA of the CDR3: TGTGCCAGCAGCTTAGGCCTCATCCCGCCGGGAAACACCATATATTTT.

This clone appeared once. This chain connects TRBV5-1 to TRBJ2-7, with 8 bases matching TRBD1. The CDR3 sequence is 15 residues long. The V segment lost 4 bases and the J segment 3 bases; nucleotides outside the gene matches: 9. Germline V gene lookup returns CDR1 SGHRS and CDR2 YFSETQ. The CDR3 loop reads CASSPDRDRFYEQYF. The CDR3 nucleotides read TGCGCCAGCAGCCCGGACCGGGACAGGTTCTACGAGCAGTACTTC.

The chain couples TRBV19 to TRBJ2-2; 10 bases line up with TRBD2. This CDR3 contains 16 residues. CDR1 is LNHDA and CDR2 is SQIVND in the germline V gene (reference sequence). V trimming: 4 bases; J trimming: 3 bases; junction bases outside the gene matches: 5. CDR3 nucleotide sequence: TGTGCCAGTAGTAGAGGACTAGCGGAGTACACCGGGGAGCTGTTTTTT. This codes for CASSRGLAEYTGELFF.

The V gene is TRBV30, the J gene TRBJ1-2; D unresolved. There are 11 residues in the CDR3. Per germline, CDR1 GTSNPN and CDR2 SVGIG (reference sequence). The V and J ends lost 3 bases and 8 bases respectively, with 10 bases between them. The CDR3 coding sequence is TGTGCCTGGAGCCCGAGGTCCGGCTACACCTTC. It specifies CAWSPRSGYTF. The variable domain in full, with the rest retrieved from reference TRBV30 and TRBJ1-2, is SQTIHQWPATLVQPVGSPLSLECTVEGTSNPNLYWYRQAAGRGLQLLFYSVGIGQISSEVPQNLSASRPQDRQFILSSKKLLLSDSGFYLCAWSPRSGYTFGSGTRLTVV.

This rearrangement joins TRBV5-1 to TRBJ2-1; 11 bases map to TRBD2. CDR1 is SGHRS and CDR2 is YFSETQ in the germline V gene. The CDR3 runs 17 residues. The ends lost 0 bases at V and 8 bases at J; junction bases unmatched: 10. The CDR3 spells CASSLEAPSGRRYEQFF. The CDR3 coding sequence is TGCGCCAGCAGCTTGGAAGCCCCTAGCGGGAGGCGCTATGAGCAGTTCTTC.

In the case of this clone: The same CDR3 arises from other DNA sequences in this sample as well. The chain uses TRBV5-5 and TRBJ1-5; D unresolved. Germline loops: CDR1 SGHKS, CDR2 YYEKEE (reference sequence). V lost 0 bases, J lost 3 bases, and 4 bases lay in between. The CDR3 is 13 amino acids. As DNA, the CDR3 is TGTGCCAGCAGCTTGGACAACAATCAGCCCCAGCATTTT. It is translated as CASSLDNNQPQHF. Full variable domain (rest looked up from reference TRBV5-5 and TRBJ1-5): DAGVTQSPTHLIKTRGQQVTLRCSPISGHKSVSWYQQVLGQGPQFIFQYYEKEERGRGNFPDRFSARQFPNYSSELNVNALLLGDSALYLCASSLDNNQPQHFGDGTRLSIL.

This chain uses TRBV10-1 with TRBJ2-7; the D gene is possibly TRBD2 (5 bases). There are 16 residues in the CDR3. Germline values: CDR1 WNHNN, CDR2 SYGVQD (reference sequence). Trimming shortened V by 2 bases and J by 1 base, and 15 bases separated the two germline ends. The CDR3 DNA reads TGCGCCAGCAGTGAGGATAGGAGCGGTCGGTCCTACGAGCAGTACTTC. It yields the protein CASSEDRSGRSYEQYF.

The chain uses TRBV18 and TRBJ1-2, with 8 bases matching TRBD1. The CDR3 spans 13 residues. Germline V gives CDR1 KGHSH, CDR2 LQKENI. The V and J ends lost 5 bases and 4 bases, in that order; junction bases with no gene match: 3. CDR3 coding DNA: TGTGCCAGCTCAGACAGGGGAGGCTATGGCTACACCTTC. Translation: CASSDRGGYGYTF.

The rearrangement links TRBV29-1 to TRBJ1-1; tentative D call: TRBD1 (6 bases). Trimming removed 7 bases at V and 1 base at J, with 16 bases between. The CDR3 is made up of 14 amino acids. Germline V gene data show CDR1 as SQVTM and CDR2 as ANQGSEA. In DNA form, the CDR3 reads TGCAGCGGATCCCAGGGGTGGGGGAACACTGAAGCTTTCTTT. Translated: CSGSQGWGNTEAFF.

A few counts support this clone. The chain is built from TRBV18 and TRBJ1-2, with TRBD1 matching over 7 bases. The CDR3 has 12 amino acids. V lost 1 base to trimming and J lost 10 bases; unmatched junction nucleotides: 3. CDR1 and CDR2 from the germline V gene are KGHSH and LQKENI. The CDR3 protein is CASSPQDRNYTF. The CDR3 DNA sequence: TGTGCCAGCTCACCACAGGACAGGAACTACACCTTC.

CDR3 in amino acids: CASGLLVETQYF. CDR3 sequence (DNA): TGTGCTAGTGGTTTATTAGTGGAGACCCAGTACTTC. The chain carries TRBV12-5 and TRBJ2-5; D call uncertain. Germline V lookup: CDR1 LGHNT, CDR2 FRNRAP. V lost 3 bases and J 5 bases, leaving 7 bases between the germline ends. There are 12 residues in the CDR3.

The V and J genes are TRBV6-6 and TRBJ1-2; D ambiguous. Germline-derived CDR1 and CDR2 are MNHNY and SVGAGI (reference sequence). V lost 2 bases and J 2 bases, leaving 9 bases between the germline ends. The CDR3 extends over 14 amino acids. The CDR3 DNA reads TGTGCCAGCAGTTACAACAGAAACAACTATGGCTACACCTTC. Translating it yields CASSYNRNNYGYTF.

This clone was recorded at least ten times. This sequence joins TRBV30 and TRBJ1-2; D not resolved. Trimming removed 0 bases at V and 2 bases at J, with 7 bases between. This CDR3 has 13 amino acids. Germline values: CDR1 GTSNPN, CDR2 SVGIG (reference sequence). CDR3 in amino acids: CAWSVTRNYGYTF. The DNA for the CDR3 is TGTGCCTGGAGTGTAACCAGAAACTATGGCTACACCTTC.

The CDR3 region is CASSLHTTTEAFF. The CDR3, as DNA: TGTGCCAGCAGCCTGCACACAACTACTGAAGCTTTCTTT. The gene calls are TRBV5-5 and TRBJ1-1; D is undetermined. Deletions cut 4 bases from V and 5 bases from J, with 12 bases between. Per germline, CDR1 SGHKS and CDR2 YYEKEE (reference sequence). This CDR3 region has 13 residues.

This clone has only one observation. This chain connects TRBV9 to TRBJ2-5, with D hard to call. From germline, CDR1 is SGDLS and CDR2 YYNGEE. This CDR3 spans 15 amino acids. V shed 0 bases and J shed 4 bases, with 13 bases lying between them. In DNA, the CDR3 is TGTGCCAGCAGCGTAGGAGAGGCTCGTATAGAGACCCAGTACTTC. As protein: CASSVGEARIETQYF. The complete variable domain, with remaining parts taken from reference TRBV9 and TRBJ2-5, reads DSGVTQTPKHLITATGQRVTLRCSPRSGDLSVYWYQQSLDQGLQFLIQYYNGEERAKGNILERFSAQQFPDLHSELNLSSLELGDSALYFCASSVGEARIETQYFGPGTRLLVL.

The V call is TRBV7-9, the J call TRBJ2-7; a weak D match, TRBD2 (6 bases). This CDR3 spans 14 amino acids. V lost 7 bases to trimming and J lost 5 bases, with 18 bases between them. Germline V gene lookup returns CDR1 SEHNR and CDR2 FQNEAQ (reference sequence). The CDR3 bases are TGTGCCAGCACCCGGTGGCGGGAAGGGAACGAGCAGTACTTC. Amino acids: CASTRWREGNEQYF.

V and J are TRBV5-5 and TRBJ1-2; TRBD1 might be the D (6 bases). This CDR3 comprises 19 residues. Trimming cost V 4 bases and J 4 bases, with 29 bases left between them. Germline V gene lookup returns CDR1 SGHKS and CDR2 YYEKEE (reference sequence). CDR3 bases: TGTGCCAGCAGCGTGCCGACCGGGACAAACATCCCTTTAGGCTATGGCTACACCTTC. Protein sequence: CASSVPTGTNIPLGYGYTF.

This clone has just one count. This chain joins TRBV19 and TRBJ2-3; 10 positions agree with TRBD2. Unmatched junction bases numbered 5, after V lost 7 bases and J lost 4 bases. Germline CDR1 is LNHDA and CDR2 is SQIVND (reference sequence). CDR3 length equals 14 residues. CDR3 in amino acids: CASTSSGRADTQYF. DNA of the CDR3: TGTGCCAGTACCTCTAGCGGGAGAGCAGATACGCAGTATTTT. The variable domain in full, completed from reference TRBV19 and TRBJ2-3, reads DGGITQSPKYLFRKEGQNVTLSCEQNLNHDAMYWYRQDPGQGLRLIYYSQIVNDFQKGDIAEGYSVSREKKESFPLTVTSAQKNPTAFYLCASTSSGRADTQYFGPGTRLTVL.